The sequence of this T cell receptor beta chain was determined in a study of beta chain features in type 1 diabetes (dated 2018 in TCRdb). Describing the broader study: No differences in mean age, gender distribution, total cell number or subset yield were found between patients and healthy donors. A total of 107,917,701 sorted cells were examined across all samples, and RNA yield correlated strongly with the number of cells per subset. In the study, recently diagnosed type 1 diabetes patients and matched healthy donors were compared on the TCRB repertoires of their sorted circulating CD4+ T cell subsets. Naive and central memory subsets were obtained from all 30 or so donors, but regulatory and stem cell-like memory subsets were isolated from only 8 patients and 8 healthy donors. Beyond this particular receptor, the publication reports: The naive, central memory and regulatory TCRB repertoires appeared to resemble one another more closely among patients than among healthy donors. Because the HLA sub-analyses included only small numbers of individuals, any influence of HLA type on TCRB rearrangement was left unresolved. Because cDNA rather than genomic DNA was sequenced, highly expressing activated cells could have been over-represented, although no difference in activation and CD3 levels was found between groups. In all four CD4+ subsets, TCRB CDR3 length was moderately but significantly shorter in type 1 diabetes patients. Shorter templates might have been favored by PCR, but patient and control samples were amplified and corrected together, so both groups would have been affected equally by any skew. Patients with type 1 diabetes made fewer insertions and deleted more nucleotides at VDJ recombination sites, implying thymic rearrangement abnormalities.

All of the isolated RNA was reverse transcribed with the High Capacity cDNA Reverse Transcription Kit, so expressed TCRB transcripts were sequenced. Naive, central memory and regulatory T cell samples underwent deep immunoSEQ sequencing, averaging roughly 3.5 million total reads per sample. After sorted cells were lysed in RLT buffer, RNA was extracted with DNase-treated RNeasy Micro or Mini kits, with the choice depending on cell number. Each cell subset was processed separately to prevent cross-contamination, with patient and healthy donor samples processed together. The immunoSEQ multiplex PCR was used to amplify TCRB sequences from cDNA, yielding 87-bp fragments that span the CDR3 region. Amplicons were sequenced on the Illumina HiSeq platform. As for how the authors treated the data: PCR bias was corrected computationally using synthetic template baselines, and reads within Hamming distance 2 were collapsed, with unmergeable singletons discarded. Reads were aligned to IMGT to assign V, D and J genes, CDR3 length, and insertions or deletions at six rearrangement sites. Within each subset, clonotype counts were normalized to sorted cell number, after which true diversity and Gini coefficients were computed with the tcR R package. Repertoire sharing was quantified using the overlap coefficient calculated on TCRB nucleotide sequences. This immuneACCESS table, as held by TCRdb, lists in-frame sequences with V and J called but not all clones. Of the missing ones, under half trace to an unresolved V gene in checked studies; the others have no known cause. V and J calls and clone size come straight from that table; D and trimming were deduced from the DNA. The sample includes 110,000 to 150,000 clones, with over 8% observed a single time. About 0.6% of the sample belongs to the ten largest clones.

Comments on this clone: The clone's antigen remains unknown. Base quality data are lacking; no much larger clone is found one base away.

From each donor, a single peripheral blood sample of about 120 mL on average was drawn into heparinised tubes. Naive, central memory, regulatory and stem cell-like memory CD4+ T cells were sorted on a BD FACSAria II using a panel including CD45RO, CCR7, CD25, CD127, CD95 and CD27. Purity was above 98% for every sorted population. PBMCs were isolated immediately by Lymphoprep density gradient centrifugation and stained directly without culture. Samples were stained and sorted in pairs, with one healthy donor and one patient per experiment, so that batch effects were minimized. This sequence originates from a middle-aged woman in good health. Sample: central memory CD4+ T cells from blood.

The DNA reads TGTGCCAGCAGCTTGGGGGTCGGGGGTGAGACAGATACGCAGTATTTT. Translated, it reads CASSLGVGGETDTQYF. The sequence is built from TRBV5-4 and TRBJ2-3, with a tentative D gene TRBD2 over 6 matching bases. From cysteine to phenylalanine, the CDR3 is 16 amino acids long. The retained sequence is limited to the CDR3, 48 bases, with the frame set at the first base. The junction shows trimming of 0 bases on V and 3 bases on J, plus 14 bases between the germline ends. The germline V gene (reference sequence) supplies CDR1 SGHNT and CDR2 YYREEE.